The clone carrying this T cell receptor beta chain was found once. The V gene lost 5 bases and the J gene lost 4 bases, with 9 bases spanning the gap. The germline V gene has CDR1 SEHNR and CDR2 FQNEAQ (reference sequence). The CDR3 length is 13 residues. The data originate from a study of blood T cell repertoires in COVID-19. Study at large: Samples of COVID-19 (acute and convalescent) were obtained from the United States, Italy and Spain. Sources were T cells, B-cell-depleted T cells, or PBMCs; the material itself was cDNA or gDNA.

Original analysis: Counts of nucleated cells, estimated from reference gene primer amplification, were obtained. Here immunoSEQ multiplex PCR was the method, and the copy in TCRdb shows in-frame clones only, minus some. V and J calls and clone size follow that table, whereas D and trimming were derived from the DNA. This sample yields some 25,000 clones, of which 85% to 90% are seen a single time; approximately 10% belongs to the top ten. Sequencing was carried out using peripheral blood. The V and J genes are TRBV7-9 and TRBJ2-1; weak D call: TRBD1 (5 bases). The TCR was taken from a man in his 70s with acute or convalescent COVID-19. The CDR3 DNA sequence: TGTGCCAGCAGCATCGACAGATACAATGAGCAGTTCTTC. This codes for CASSIDRYNEQFF.